This T cell receptor beta chain emerged from a study of T cell responses to AZD1222 COVID-19 vaccine. Study results and caveats: Two AZD1222 doses significantly raised spike-specific TCR breadth and depth over controls.

TCRdb keeps only in-frame clones here, not all; method: immunoSEQ multiplex PCR. The profile shows about 160,000 clones, more than 90% of them singletons. Comments on this clone: Its target is unknown.

The length of the CDR3 is 12 residues. Per the germline V gene, CDR1 is SNHLY and CDR2 is FYNNEI. V dropped 6 bases and J dropped 5 bases, with 10 bases sitting between them. This receptor was taken from an adult who received the AZD1222 COVID-19 vaccine. The chain couples TRBV2 to TRBJ1-1, with a weak D call TRBD1 (5 bases). The sample here was peripheral blood, taken 28 days after the second AZD1222 dose. The CDR3 protein is CASRADNTEAFF. CDR3 in DNA: TGTGCCAGCAGGGCGGACAATACTGAAGCTTTCTTT.